Shown below are 23 T cell receptor beta chains from a single sample sequenced in a study of T cells in pancreatic ductal adenocarcinoma. The selected patients with pancreatic ductal adenocarcinoma had surgery but no neoadjuvant therapy. TCRdb's table, derived via immunoSEQ multiplex PCR, lists solely in-frame clones and lacks some. The table has over 85,000 clones, around 96% seen once. The sequenced material came from PBMCs. The origin of the receptors is a human donor with pancreatic ductal adenocarcinoma.

The chain joins TRBV6-1 to TRBJ1-2; tentatively, D is TRBD1 (6 bases). CDR1 and CDR2 (germline): MNHNS, SASEGT. CDR3 length: 13 residues. Trimming cost V 6 bases and J 7 bases, with 15 bases left between them. In DNA form, the CDR3 reads TGTGCCAGCAGCGGAGGTACAGGGTTTGGCTACACCTTC. This encodes CASSGGTGFGYTF.

The genes are TRBV28 and TRBJ1-2; D gene unclear. Germline V lookup: CDR1 MDHEN, CDR2 SYDVKM. V was clipped by 5 bases and J by 7 bases, with 23 bases between them. This CDR3 spans 16 amino acids. The CDR3 loop is CASSPASSRLWFGYTF. Written as DNA, the CDR3 is TGTGCCAGCAGTCCAGCAAGTTCCAGGCTTTGGTTTGGCTACACCTTC.

V gene TRBV6-6 combines with J gene TRBJ2-7; no clear D. V lost 3 bases, J lost 0 bases, and 12 bases lay in between. This CDR3 spans 15 amino acids. Germline values: CDR1 MNHNY, CDR2 SVGAGI (reference sequence). CDR3 coding DNA: TGTGCCAGCAGTTATCTCCCTCGAGGCTCCTACGAGCAGTACTTC. It codes for CASSYLPRGSYEQYF.

This clone has a single count. The chain is built from TRBV5-1 and TRBJ2-2; D might be TRBD2 (6 bases). Deletions cut 4 bases from V and 7 bases from J, with 11 bases between. The CDR3 has 13 amino acids. Germline V gives CDR1 SGHRS, CDR2 YFSETQ. CDR3 in amino acids: CASSLPEGGELFF. CDR3 DNA: TGCGCCAGCAGCCTACCGGAGGGCGGGGAGCTGTTTTTT. The full variable domain, in which reference TRBV5-1 and TRBJ2-2 provide the parts outside the CDR3, is KAGVTQTPRYLIKTRGQQVTLSCSPISGHRSVSWYQQTPGQGLQFLFEYFSETQRNKGNFPGRFSGRQFSNSRSEMNVSTLELGDSALYLCASSLPEGGELFFGEGSRLTVL.

The V gene is TRBV27, the J gene TRBJ2-7, with D perhaps matching TRBD1 (5 bases). CDR3 size: 12 residues. V was clipped by 6 bases and J by 2 bases, with 8 bases between them. CDR1 is MNHEY, CDR2 SMNVEV, per germline (reference sequence). CDR3 DNA: TGTGCCAGCAGGGGGCGCCCCTACGAGCAGTACTTC. This translates into CASRGRPYEQYF.

The chain uses TRBV28 and TRBJ1-1; a weak D match, TRBD1 (5 bases). Germline V lookup: CDR1 MDHEN, CDR2 SYDVKM. The CDR3 totals 11 residues. Trimming removed 6 bases at V and 8 bases at J, with 10 bases between. The chain's CDR3 is CASRGTSEAFF. As DNA, the CDR3 is TGTGCCAGCAGAGGGACTTCCGAAGCTTTCTTT.

This sequence joins TRBV21-1 and TRBJ1-1; the table names TRBD1, a call not compared with the DNA. TRBV21-1 is shown as a pseudogene. CDR3 length equals 11 residues. The CDR3 bases are TGTGCCAGCAGCCCGGTGGGCAAAACTTTCTTT. Translated: CASSPVGKTFF.

This chain uses TRBV18 with TRBJ2-6; 7 nucleotides match TRBD1. Germline CDR1 reads KGHSH; CDR2 reads LQKENI. The CDR3 has 16 residues. Trimming cost V 3 bases and J 2 bases; bases outside gene matches: 4. The CDR3 loop is CASSPGQMAGANVLTF. The CDR3 region has the DNA TGTGCCAGCTCACCGGGACAGATGGCTGGGGCCAACGTCCTGACTTTC.

This chain uses TRBV28 with TRBJ2-7; TRBD2 is a possible D gene (5 bases). This CDR3 has 13 amino acids. Trimming left V 6 bases short and J 1 base short, with 10 bases between. Germline lookup yields CDR1 MDHEN and CDR2 SYDVKM. CDR3 nucleotides: TGTGCCAGCAGCCGGACGGGGTCCTACGAGCAGTACTTC. Translated: CASSRTGSYEQYF. The variable domain in full, with the rest retrieved from reference TRBV28 and TRBJ2-7, is DVKVTQSSRYLVKRTGEKVFLECVQDMDHENMFWYRQDPGLGLRLIYFSYDVKMKEKGDIPEGYSVSREKKERFSLILESASTNQTSMYLCASSRTGSYEQYFGPGTRLTVT.

The chain is built from TRBV13 and TRBJ1-4, with D uncertain. This CDR3 spans 17 amino acids. V gave up 5 bases and J gave up 3 bases, with 19 bases separating them. The V gene's germline CDR1 is PRHDT and CDR2 FYEKMQ (reference sequence). This CDR3 reads CASSLPPMIVSNEKLFF. The CDR3 DNA reads TGTGCCAGCAGCCTACCCCCCATGATCGTCTCTAATGAAAAACTGTTTTTT.

This clone has just one count. The chain recombines TRBV7-2 with TRBJ1-2, with TRBD1 identical over 9 bases. CDR3 length: 14 residues. Germline-derived CDR1 and CDR2 are SGHTA and FQGNSA. The trim removed 5 bases at V and 2 bases at J, leaving 3 bases unmatched. The CDR3 DNA is TGTGCCAGCAGCACCGACAGGGGGAACTATGGCTACACCTTC. Amino acid sequence: CASSTDRGNYGYTF.

This clone was counted once. V usage is TRBV7-3 and J usage is TRBJ2-5; D is ambiguous. This CDR3 has 11 amino acids. CDR1 is SGHTA and CDR2 is FQGTGA in the germline V gene. Trimming cost V 5 bases and J 5 bases, with 6 bases left between them. CDR3 amino acids: CASSHCETQYF. CDR3 DNA sequence: TGTGCCAGCAGCCACTGTGAGACCCAGTACTTC.

The CDR3 loop is CASSLGAENTEAFF. The CDR3 region has the DNA TGCGCCAGCAGCTTGGGGGCAGAGAACACTGAAGCTTTCTTT. This sequence joins TRBV5-1 and TRBJ1-1, with no clear D. CDR1 is SGHRS and CDR2 is YFSETQ in the germline V gene. V shed 0 bases and J shed 1 base, with 7 bases lying between them. The CDR3 is 14 amino acids.

The chain carries TRBV7-2 and TRBJ2-5, with 7 bases matching TRBD2. CDR1 SGHTA and CDR2 FQGNSA come from the germline V gene. The CDR3 loop spans 14 amino acids. The ends lost 1 base at V and 2 bases at J; junction bases unmatched: 1. The CDR3 DNA reads as TGTGCCAGCAGCTTAGGGGACTATCAAGAGACCCAGTACTTC. This sequence encodes CASSLGDYQETQYF.

This clone was counted a single time. The chain combines TRBV7-2 with TRBJ2-7, with TRBD2 matching over 9 bases. CDR1 SGHTA and CDR2 FQGNSA come from the germline V gene. CDR3 length equals 16 residues. Trimming at V came to 7 bases and at J to 4 bases, leaving 14 bases not matched to a gene. CDR3 nucleotides: TGTGCCAGCACCACGGGAGGGGCGGGAGGGAGGTACGAGCAGTACTTC. It codes for CASTTGGAGGRYEQYF. Complete variable domain (other parts from reference TRBV7-2 and TRBJ2-7): GAGVSQSPSNKVTEKGKDVELRCDPISGHTALYWYRQSLGQGLEFLIYFQGNSAPDKSGLPSDRFSAERTGGSVSTLTIQRTQQEDSAVYLCASTTGGAGGRYEQYFGPGTRLTVT.

The DNA of the CDR3 is TGTGCCAGCAGCTTATATTCGCGACAGAACCCCCTTTACGAGCAGTACTTC. Protein: CASSLYSRQNPLYEQYF. The chain is built from TRBV7-2 and TRBJ2-7; the D gene is possibly TRBD1 (5 bases). V lost 2 bases and J lost 4, with 21 bases in between. Germline V CDR1 and CDR2: SGHTA, FQGNSA. The CDR3 length is 17 residues.

This sequence joins TRBV18 and TRBJ2-1; a weak D match, TRBD2 (6 bases). CDR1 and CDR2 from the germline V gene are KGHSH and LQKENI. V shed 3 bases and J shed 6 bases, with 15 bases lying between them. The CDR3 is made up of 15 amino acids. CDR3 in DNA: TGTGCCAGCTCACCGGGGACGGGGGAGTCCAATGAGCAGTTCTTC. This encodes CASSPGTGESNEQFF.

The J gene is TRBJ1-1, the V gene TRBV9; TRBD1 aligns across 7 bases. There are 15 residues in the CDR3. Germline V CDR1 and CDR2: SGDLS, YYNGEE. J lost 6 bases, V lost 3 bases, and 11 bases had no gene match. This CDR3 is CASSAHGQAIAEAFF. The CDR3 DNA follows: TGTGCCAGCAGCGCCCACGGACAGGCCATTGCTGAAGCTTTCTTT.

The rearrangement uses TRBV12-5 and TRBJ1-1, with D possibly matching TRBD1 (5 bases). This CDR3 comprises 14 residues. V gave up 1 base and J gave up 2 bases, with 8 bases separating them. Per germline, CDR1 LGHNT and CDR2 FRNRAP. The CDR3 loop reads CASGLGGDNTEAFF. CDR3 coding DNA: TGTGCTAGTGGTTTGGGCGGGGACAACACTGAAGCTTTCTTT.

This clone was recorded only once. CDR3 DNA: TGTGCCAGCAGCGTCGCGCTTTATACGAACACCGGGGAGCTGTTTTTT. It is translated as CASSVALYTNTGELFF. V is TRBV9 and J is TRBJ2-2; D remains unclear. The V end lost 2 bases, the J end lost 0 bases, and 11 bases lay between the germline ends. Germline assignment: CDR1 SGDLS and CDR2 YYNGEE. The CDR3 has 16 amino acids.

This clone came up once. The chain is built from TRBV16 and TRBJ1-2, with 12 nucleotides matching TRBD1. CDR3 length: 14 residues. Germline V gene lookup returns CDR1 KGHSY and CDR2 FQNENV. J gave up 5 bases and V 8 bases, and 6 bases lay outside the gene matches. CDR3 region: CASRPGQGAYGYTF. CDR3 sequence (DNA): TGTGCCAGCCGACCGGGACAGGGGGCTTATGGCTACACCTTC. The variable domain in full, completed from reference TRBV16 and TRBJ1-2, reads GEEVAQTPKHLVRGEGQKAKLYCAPIKGHSYVFWYQQVLKNEFKFLISFQNENVFDETGMPKERFSAKCLPNSPCSLEIQATKLEDSAVYFCASRPGQGAYGYTFGSGTRLTVV.

The chain has TRBV11-2 and TRBJ1-4; D is uncertain. The CDR3 length is 14 residues. V lost 3 bases to trimming and J lost 0 bases, with 5 bases between them. Germline lookup yields CDR1 SGHAT and CDR2 FQNNGV. Written as DNA, the CDR3 is TGTGCCAGCAGCTTGTCGGCAACTAATGAAAAACTGTTTTTT. It yields the protein CASSLSATNEKLFF.

This chain links TRBV25-1 with TRBJ1-1, with D uncertain. The CDR3 runs to 13 residues. From germline, CDR1 is MGHDK and CDR2 SYGVNS. Between the trimmed V and J ends, which lost 6 bases and 11 bases, there was a span of 19 bases. Here the CDR3 DNA reads TGTGCCAGCAGGCCCTCGGCAGGCCCAGAGGCTTTCTTT. This codes for CASRPSAGPEAFF.